This is a list of T cell receptor beta chains from one sample in a study of cytomegalovirus exposure and HLA in healthy donors. This table comes from immunoSEQ multiplex PCR, and its TCRdb copy is limited to in-frame clones, with some not included. The table lists approximately 77,000 clones. Specimen: PBMCs. All receptors derive from a young man in good health and CMV-seronegative. CDR3s include the opening cysteine and the closing phenylalanine or tryptophan. Fields, in order: D gene, V gene, J gene, CDR3 protein, CDR3 DNA. The D gene is left open where the match is weak.

d_gene: TRBD1
v_gene: TRBV9
j_gene: TRBJ2-7
CDR3aa: CASSVGGQGIHEQYF
CDR3nt: TGTGCCAGCAGCGTAGGGGGACAGGGAATCCACGAGCAGTACTTC

d_gene: .
v_gene: TRBV18
j_gene: TRBJ2-1
CDR3aa: CASSPQASRDNEQFF
CDR3nt: TGTGCCAGCTCACCACAGGCGAGCAGGGACAATGAGCAGTTCTTC

d_gene: TRBD1
v_gene: TRBV7-8
j_gene: TRBJ2-3
CDR3aa: CASSLGLDRGF
CDR3nt: TGTGCCAGCAGCTTAGGGCTGGACAGGGGTTTT

d_gene: TRBD2
v_gene: TRBV13
j_gene: TRBJ2-7
CDR3aa: CASSFSGRGAYEQYF
CDR3nt: TGTGCCAGCAGCTTTAGCGGGAGGGGGGCCTACGAGCAGTACTTC

d_gene: TRBD1
v_gene: TRBV14
j_gene: TRBJ2-6
CDR3aa: CAPRQVSGGVSGANVLTF
CDR3nt: TGTGCCCCCAGACAAGTCTCAGGGGGCGTTTCGGGGGCCAACGTCCTGACTTTC

d_gene: .
v_gene: TRBV6-5
j_gene: TRBJ1-1
CDR3aa: CASSYSDPRTTEAFF
CDR3nt: TGTGCCAGCAGTTACTCGGACCCCCGGACTACAGAAGCTTTCTTT

d_gene: .
v_gene: TRBV9
j_gene: TRBJ1-3
CDR3aa: CASSVGGGDTIYF
CDR3nt: TGTGCCAGCAGCGTAGGGGGGGGTGACACCATATATTTT

d_gene: TRBD2
v_gene: TRBV6-5
j_gene: TRBJ2-7
CDR3aa: CASSYGGRGEQYF
CDR3nt: TGTGCCAGCAGTTACGGAGGGAGGGGCGAGCAGTACTTC

d_gene: TRBD1
v_gene: TRBV5-1
j_gene: TRBJ1-5
CDR3aa: CASSPGTGREQPQHF
CDR3nt: TGCGCCAGCAGCCCTGGGACAGGGCGGGAACAGCCCCAGCATTTT

d_gene: TRBD1
v_gene: TRBV27
j_gene: TRBJ2-7
CDR3aa: CASSLLFGTGGNEQYF
CDR3nt: TGTGCCAGCAGTTTACTCTTTGGGACAGGGGGAAACGAGCAGTACTTC

d_gene: TRBD2
v_gene: TRBV5-1
j_gene: TRBJ2-7
CDR3aa: CASSPSGAGGSYEQYF
CDR3nt: TGCGCCAGCAGCCCTTCAGGGGCGGGGGGCTCCTACGAGCAGTACTTC

d_gene: .
v_gene: TRBV2
j_gene: TRBJ1-2
CDR3aa: CASSERGGIPLTSYGYTF
CDR3nt: TGTGCCAGCAGTGAACGAGGGGGAATACCTCTAACCTCTTATGGCTACACCTTC

d_gene: .
v_gene: TRBV9
j_gene: TRBJ1-5
CDR3aa: CASSSSRSNQPQHF
CDR3nt: TGTGCCAGCAGCTCTAGCCGTAGCAATCAGCCCCAGCATTTT

d_gene: TRBD2
v_gene: TRBV5-1
j_gene: TRBJ2-3
CDR3aa: CASSLGQRGGADTQYF
CDR3nt: TGCGCCAGCAGCTTGGGTCAGCGGGGGGGCGCAGATACGCAGTATTTT

d_gene: TRBD2
v_gene: TRBV28
j_gene: TRBJ2-7
CDR3aa: CASSFSGSNYEQYF
CDR3nt: TGTGCCAGCAGTTTTAGCGGGAGTAACTACGAGCAGTACTTC

d_gene: .
v_gene: TRBV4-2
j_gene: TRBJ1-1
CDR3aa: CASSQELIQEGNTEAFF
CDR3nt: TGTGCCAGCAGCCAAGAACTGATCCAGGAGGGTAACACTGAAGCTTTCTTT

d_gene: TRBD1
v_gene: TRBV19
j_gene: TRBJ2-3
CDR3aa: CASSIILTGGLDTQYF
CDR3nt: TGTGCCAGTAGTATTATCCTGACAGGGGGCTTAGATACGCAGTATTTT

d_gene: .
v_gene: TRBV4-3
j_gene: TRBJ1-5
CDR3aa: CASSQDGGRYQPQHF
CDR3nt: TGCGCCAGCAGCCAAGATGGGGGCCGGTATCAGCCCCAGCATTTT

d_gene: TRBD2
v_gene: TRBV11-2
j_gene: TRBJ2-1
CDR3aa: CASSSLGRTSGGTEQFF
CDR3nt: TGTGCCAGCAGCTCTCTAGGTAGGACTAGCGGTGGTACTGAGCAGTTCTTC

d_gene: TRBD1
v_gene: TRBV9
j_gene: TRBJ2-1
CDR3aa: CASSPGQEASYNEQFF
CDR3nt: TGTGCCAGCAGCCCCGGACAGGAGGCTTCCTACAATGAGCAGTTCTTC

d_gene: .
v_gene: TRBV5-5
j_gene: TRBJ2-7
CDR3aa: CASSPRTASYEQYF
CDR3nt: TGTGCCAGCAGCCCCCGGACAGCTTCCTACGAGCAGTACTTC

d_gene: TRBD1
v_gene: TRBV19
j_gene: TRBJ2-7
CDR3aa: CASSMGQAYDEQYF
CDR3nt: TGTGCCAGTAGTATGGGACAGGCTTACGACGAGCAGTACTTC

d_gene: .
v_gene: TRBV7-8
j_gene: TRBJ2-2
CDR3aa: CASSLRLGVTGELFF
CDR3nt: TGTGCCAGCAGCTTAAGACTAGGCGTGACCGGGGAGCTGTTTTTT

d_gene: .
v_gene: TRBV5-6
j_gene: TRBJ1-1
CDR3aa: CASSWLTGTGNTEAFF
CDR3nt: TGTGCCAGCAGCTGGCTGACAGGTACGGGGAACACTGAAGCTTTCTTT

d_gene: .
v_gene: TRBV15
j_gene: TRBJ2-7
CDR3aa: CATAQGRGRSYEQYF
CDR3nt: TGTGCCACTGCACAGGGAAGGGGAAGGTCCTACGAGCAGTACTTC

d_gene: .
v_gene: TRBV6-5
j_gene: TRBJ2-1
CDR3aa: CASSRTGPLYNEQFF
CDR3nt: TGTGCCAGCAGTCGTACAGGACCCCTCTACAATGAGCAGTTCTTC

d_gene: .
v_gene: TRBV6-6
j_gene: TRBJ2-1
CDR3aa: CASSYVIADNEQFF
CDR3nt: TGTGCCAGCAGTTACGTTATAGCGGACAATGAGCAGTTCTTC

d_gene: TRBD1
v_gene: TRBV19
j_gene: TRBJ1-2
CDR3aa: CASSMRGPASGYTF
CDR3nt: TGTGCCAGTAGTATGAGGGGGCCCGCTTCTGGCTACACCTTC

d_gene: .
v_gene: TRBV10-3
j_gene: TRBJ2-3
CDR3aa: CAIRPVTGNADTQYF
CDR3nt: TGTGCCATCAGGCCGGTAACAGGGAACGCAGATACGCAGTATTTT

d_gene: TRBD1
v_gene: TRBV2
j_gene: TRBJ2-4
CDR3aa: CASRDRGSVLAKNIQYF
CDR3nt: TGTGCCAGCAGAGACAGGGGCTCTGTCCTAGCCAAAAACATTCAGTACTTC

d_gene: TRBD1
v_gene: TRBV25-1
j_gene: TRBJ2-2
CDR3aa: CASRRGDRGPNTGELFF
CDR3nt: TGTGCCAGCAGACGGGGGGACAGGGGGCCTAACACCGGGGAGCTGTTTTTT

d_gene: TRBD1
v_gene: TRBV5-1
j_gene: TRBJ2-3
CDR3aa: CASSPGQNTDTQYF
CDR3nt: TGCGCCAGCAGCCCGGGACAGAACACAGATACGCAGTATTTT

d_gene: TRBD2
v_gene: TRBV5-6
j_gene: TRBJ2-1
CDR3aa: CASSLELAGLSYNEQFF
CDR3nt: TGTGCCAGCAGCTTGGAACTAGCGGGGCTCTCCTACAATGAGCAGTTCTTC

d_gene: TRBD2
v_gene: TRBV6-1
j_gene: TRBJ2-5
CDR3aa: CASSASGAWVETQYF
CDR3nt: TGTGCCAGCAGTGCTAGCGGGGCTTGGGTGGAGACCCAGTACTTC

d_gene: .
v_gene: TRBV28
j_gene: TRBJ1-2
CDR3aa: CASTPGPTTYGYTF
CDR3nt: TGTGCCAGCACCCCGGGTCCTACTACTTATGGCTACACCTTC

d_gene: .
v_gene: TRBV2
j_gene: TRBJ1-3
CDR3aa: CASREGTYANTIYF
CDR3nt: TGTGCCAGCAGGGAGGGGACCTACGCCAACACCATATATTTT

d_gene: TRBD2
v_gene: TRBV5-8
j_gene: TRBJ2-1
CDR3aa: CASPRGSSYNEQFF
CDR3nt: TGTGCCAGTCCGCGGGGGAGCTCCTACAATGAGCAGTTCTTC

d_gene: .
v_gene: TRBV14
j_gene: TRBJ1-3
CDR3aa: CASSPPGTGNTIYF
CDR3nt: TGTGCCAGCAGCCCGCCAGGGACTGGAAACACCATATATTTT

d_gene: TRBD1
v_gene: TRBV6-1
j_gene: TRBJ1-2
CDR3aa: CATRQGNDYGYTF
CDR3nt: TGTGCCACCAGACAGGGGAACGACTATGGCTACACCTTC

d_gene: TRBD2
v_gene: TRBV9
j_gene: TRBJ2-2
CDR3aa: CASSVGGSGTGELFF
CDR3nt: TGTGCCAGCAGCGTGGGCGGGAGTGGAACCGGGGAGCTGTTTTTT

d_gene: TRBD1
v_gene: TRBV15
j_gene: TRBJ2-3
CDR3aa: CATSRGDRTTDTQYF
CDR3nt: TGTGCCACCAGCAGAGGGGACAGGACCACAGATACGCAGTATTTT

d_gene: TRBD2
v_gene: TRBV13
j_gene: TRBJ2-1
CDR3aa: CASSLAGGLGEQFF
CDR3nt: TGTGCCAGCAGCTTAGCGGGGGGGCTCGGTGAGCAGTTCTTC

d_gene: .
v_gene: TRBV6-5
j_gene: TRBJ1-2
CDR3aa: CASRDGYNYGYTF
CDR3nt: TGTGCCAGCAGAGACGGGTATAACTATGGCTACACCTTC

d_gene: TRBD1
v_gene: TRBV29-1
j_gene: TRBJ1-3
CDR3aa: CSVEGTDNTIYF
CDR3nt: TGCAGCGTTGAGGGGACAGATAACACCATATATTTT

d_gene: .
v_gene: TRBV4-1
j_gene: TRBJ2-1
CDR3aa: CASSQEQLGDEQFF
CDR3nt: TGCGCCAGCAGCCAAGAACAGCTCGGGGATGAGCAGTTCTTC

d_gene: TRBD2
v_gene: TRBV4-2
j_gene: TRBJ2-5
CDR3aa: CASSQGAASGRAGQETQYF
CDR3nt: TGTGCCAGCAGCCAAGGAGCGGCTAGCGGGAGGGCCGGCCAAGAGACCCAGTACTTC

d_gene: .
v_gene: TRBV6-5
j_gene: TRBJ2-7
CDR3aa: CASSSPSQGSYEQYF
CDR3nt: TGTGCCAGCAGTTCCCCCAGTCAGGGATCCTACGAGCAGTACTTC